These 11 T cell receptor beta chains were sequenced from one sample in a study of identical twins. MiXCR, applied by TCRdb to the 5' RACE reads, yields one record per CDR3 protein. The table lists 700,000 to 950,000 distinct CDR3 sequences, 9% to 15% of them singletons. This sample also appeared in a second study, on yellow fever vaccine responses in identical twins.

Specimen: PBMCs. Every receptor here comes from a woman under 30 in good health.

This clonotype has more than one count but fewer than ten. The CDR3 DNA follows: TGTGCCAGCAGCCAAACTGGCCGTTTGAACACTGAAGCTTTCTTT. Translating it yields CASSQTGRLNTEAFF. This chain joins TRBV3-1 and TRBJ1-1; D remains ambiguous. The CDR3 is 15 residues long. Germline values: CDR1 LGHDT, CDR2 YNNKEL (reference sequence). The germline V and J ends were trimmed by 2 bases and 0 bases, with 10 bases remaining between them. Complete variable domain (other parts from reference TRBV3-1 and TRBJ1-1): DTAVSQTPKYLVTQMGNDKSIKCEQNLGHDTMYWYKQDSKKFLKIMFSYNNKELIINETVPNRFSPKSPDKAHLNLHINSLELGDSAVYFCASSQTGRLNTEAFFGQGTRLTVV.

This clonotype was observed a handful of times. The rearrangement joins TRBV15 to TRBJ1-2; no firm D call. V lost 4 bases, J lost 4 bases, and 10 bases lay in between. Germline V gene lookup returns CDR1 LNHNV and CDR2 YYDKDF (reference sequence). The CDR3 consists of 13 residues. The CDR3: CATSTREVYGYTF. Here the CDR3 DNA reads TGTGCCACCAGCACCCGGGAGGTCTATGGCTACACCTTC.

This clonotype has a handful of counts. The V gene is TRBV20-1, the J gene TRBJ2-3; D is ambiguous. CDR3 length: 12 amino acids. Germline V gene lookup returns CDR1 DFQATT and CDR2 SNEGSKA (reference sequence). V shed 0 bases and J shed 12 bases, with 13 bases lying between them. Here the CDR3 DNA reads TGCAGTGCTAGAGATACCTCCCAAGCCCAGTATTTT. Translating gives CSARDTSQAQYF.

This clonotype was counted ten times or more. The chain combines TRBV20-1 with TRBJ2-1, with D unresolved. CDR3 length: 14 residues. Germline V gives CDR1 DFQATT, CDR2 SNEGSKA (reference sequence). V was clipped by 3 bases and J by 0 bases, with 9 bases between them. The CDR3, as DNA: TGCAGTGCTAGCGCGTATAGCTCCTACAATGAGCAGTTCTTC. Its translation is CSASAYSSYNEQFF.

This sequence joins TRBV24-1 and TRBJ2-7; D remains ambiguous. Trimming removed 5 bases from V and 2 bases from J, with 6 bases in between. Germline loops: CDR1 KGHDR, CDR2 SFDVKD. This CDR3 spans 12 amino acids. The CDR3 DNA reads TGTGCCACCAGTGTGTCCACCTACGAGCAGTACTTC. It is translated as CATSVSTYEQYF.

This clonotype has a handful of counts. V is TRBV6-1 and J is TRBJ2-1; weak D call: TRBD2 (7 bases). There are 18 residues in the CDR3. The V gene lost 5 bases and the J gene lost 5 bases, with 25 bases spanning the gap. Germline V gene data show CDR1 as MNHNS and CDR2 as SASEGT. The CDR3 sequence: CASSPRGQGLAENNEQFF. CDR3 DNA: TGTGCCAGCAGTCCACGGGGGCAGGGGCTAGCGGAGAACAATGAGCAGTTCTTC.

This clonotype was found a few times. V is TRBV2 and J is TRBJ2-5, with 9 bases identical to TRBD2. CDR1 is SNHLY, CDR2 FYNNEI, per germline. V was pared by 5 bases and J by 6 bases, with 10 bases of the junction left unmatched. The length of the CDR3 is 15 residues. The CDR3 reads CASSLSGSVMKTQYF. The CDR3 DNA reads TGTGCCAGCAGTCTTAGCGGGAGTGTGATGAAGACCCAGTACTTC. The full variable domain, completed using reference TRBV2 and TRBJ2-5, is EPEVTQTPSHQVTQMGQEVILRCVPISNHLYFYWYRQILGQKVEFLVSFYNNEISEKSEIFDDQFSVERPDGSNFTLKIRSTKLEDSAMYFCASSLSGSVMKTQYFGPGTRLLVL.

The sample holds a few counts of this clonotype. This rearrangement joins TRBV6-1 to TRBJ1-6, with TRBD1 as a possible D gene (5 bases). Looked up from germline, CDR1 is MNHNS and CDR2 is SASEGT. The V end was cut by 3 bases, the J end by 8 bases, with 14 bases between. The CDR3 runs 15 residues. The CDR3: CASSDAAAGDSPLHF. The DNA for the CDR3 is TGTGCCAGCAGTGATGCAGCTGCGGGGGATTCACCCCTCCACTTT.

In DNA, the CDR3 is TGCAGTGCAGGAGGAGGGATGGACACTGAAGCTTTCTTT. This codes for CSAGGGMDTEAFF. The chain joins TRBV20-1 to TRBJ1-1; no clear D gene. Germline lookup yields CDR1 DFQATT and CDR2 SNEGSKA (reference sequence). The CDR3 covers 13 residues. V was clipped by 6 bases and J by 3 bases, with 14 bases between them.

This clonotype was seen a handful of times. V is TRBV7-9 and J is TRBJ2-7, with 12 bases fitting TRBD2. Germline lookup yields CDR1 SEHNR and CDR2 FQNEAQ (reference sequence). V lost 5 bases and J lost 4; bases outside the gene matches: 9. The CDR3 contains 16 residues. The CDR3 bases are TGTGCCAGCAGCCGGGGGCTAGCGGGAGGGCCATACGAGCAGTACTTC. Protein: CASSRGLAGGPYEQYF.

The chain links TRBV4-1 to TRBJ2-3, with 14 positions matching TRBD2. The CDR3 is 16 residues long. Germline CDR1 MGHRA, CDR2 YSYEKL. V gave up 1 base and J gave up 5 bases; unmatched junction bases: 2. The CDR3 nucleotides are TGCGCCAGCAGCCAAGGGACTAGCGGGGGGAAAGATACGCAGTATTTT. Protein: CASSQGTSGGKDTQYF.